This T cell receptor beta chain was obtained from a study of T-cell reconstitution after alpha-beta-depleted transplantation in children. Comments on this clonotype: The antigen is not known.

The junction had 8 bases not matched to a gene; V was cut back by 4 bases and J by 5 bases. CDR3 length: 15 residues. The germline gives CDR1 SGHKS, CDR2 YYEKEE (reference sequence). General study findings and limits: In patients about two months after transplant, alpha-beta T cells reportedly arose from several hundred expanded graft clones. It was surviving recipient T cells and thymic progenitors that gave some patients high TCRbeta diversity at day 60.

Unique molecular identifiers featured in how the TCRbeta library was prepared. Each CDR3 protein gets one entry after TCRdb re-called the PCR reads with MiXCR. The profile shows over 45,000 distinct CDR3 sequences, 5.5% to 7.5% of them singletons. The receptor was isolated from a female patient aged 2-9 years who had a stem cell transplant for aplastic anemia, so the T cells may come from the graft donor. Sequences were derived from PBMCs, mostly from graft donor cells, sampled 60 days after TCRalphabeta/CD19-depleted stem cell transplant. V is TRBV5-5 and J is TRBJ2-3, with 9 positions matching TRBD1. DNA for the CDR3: TGTGCCAGCAGCATCAACAGGGGGCGCATAGATACGCAGTATTTT. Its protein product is CASSINRGRIDTQYF. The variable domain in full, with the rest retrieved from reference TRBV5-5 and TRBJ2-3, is DAGVTQSPTHLIKTRGQQVTLRCSPISGHKSVSWYQQVLGQGPQFIFQYYEKEERGRGNFPDRFSARQFPNYSSELNVNALLLGDSALYLCASSINRGRIDTQYFGPGTRLTVL.